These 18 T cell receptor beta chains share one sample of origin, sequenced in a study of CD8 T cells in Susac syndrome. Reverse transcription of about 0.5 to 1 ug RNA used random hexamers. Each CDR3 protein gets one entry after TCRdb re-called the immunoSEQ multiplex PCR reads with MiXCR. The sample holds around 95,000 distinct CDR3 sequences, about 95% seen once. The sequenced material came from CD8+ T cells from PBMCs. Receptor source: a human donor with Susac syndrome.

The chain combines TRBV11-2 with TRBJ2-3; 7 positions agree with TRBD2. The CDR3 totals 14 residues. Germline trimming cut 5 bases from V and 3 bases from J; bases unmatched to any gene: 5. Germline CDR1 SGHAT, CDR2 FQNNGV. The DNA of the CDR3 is TGTGCCAGCAGCAAAGAACTAGCGACAGATACGCAGTATTTT. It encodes CASSKELATDTQYF.

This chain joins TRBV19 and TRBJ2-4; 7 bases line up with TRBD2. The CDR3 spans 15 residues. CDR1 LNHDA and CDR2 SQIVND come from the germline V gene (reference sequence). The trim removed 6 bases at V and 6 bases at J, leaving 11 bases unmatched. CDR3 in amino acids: CASSRQGGSSNIQYF. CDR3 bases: TGTGCCAGTAGCCGACAAGGCGGGAGTTCAAACATTCAGTACTTC.

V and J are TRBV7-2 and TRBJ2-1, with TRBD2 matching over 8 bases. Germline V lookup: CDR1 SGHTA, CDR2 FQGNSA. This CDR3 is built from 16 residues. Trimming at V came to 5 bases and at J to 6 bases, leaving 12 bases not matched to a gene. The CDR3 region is CASSIQPGLVGNEQFF. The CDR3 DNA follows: TGTGCCAGCAGCATACAACCGGGACTAGTAGGCAATGAGCAGTTCTTC.

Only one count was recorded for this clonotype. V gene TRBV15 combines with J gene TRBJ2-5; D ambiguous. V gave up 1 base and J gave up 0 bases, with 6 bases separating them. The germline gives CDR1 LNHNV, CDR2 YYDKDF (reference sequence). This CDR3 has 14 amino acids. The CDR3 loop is CATSRGEYQETQYF. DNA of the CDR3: TGTGCCACCAGCAGAGGAGAGTACCAAGAGACCCAGTACTTC. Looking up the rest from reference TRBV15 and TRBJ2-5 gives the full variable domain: DAMVIQNPRYQVTQFGKPVTLSCSQTLNHNVMYWYQQKSSQAPKLLFHYYDKDFNNEADTPDNFQSRRPNTSFCFLDIRSPGLGDTAMYLCATSRGEYQETQYFGPGTRLLVL.

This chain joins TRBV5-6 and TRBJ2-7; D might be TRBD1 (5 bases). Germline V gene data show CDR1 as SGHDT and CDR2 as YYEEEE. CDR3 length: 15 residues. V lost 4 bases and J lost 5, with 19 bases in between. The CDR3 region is CASSPPNGALDEQYF. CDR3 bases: TGTGCCAGCAGCCCTCCTAATGGGGCCCTGGACGAGCAGTACTTC.

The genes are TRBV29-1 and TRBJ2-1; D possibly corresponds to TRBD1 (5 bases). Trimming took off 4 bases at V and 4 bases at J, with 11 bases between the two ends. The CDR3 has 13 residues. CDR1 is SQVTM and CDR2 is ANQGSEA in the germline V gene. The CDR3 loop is CSVGGRVYNEQFF. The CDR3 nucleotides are TGCAGCGTTGGGGGCAGGGTATACAATGAGCAGTTCTTC.

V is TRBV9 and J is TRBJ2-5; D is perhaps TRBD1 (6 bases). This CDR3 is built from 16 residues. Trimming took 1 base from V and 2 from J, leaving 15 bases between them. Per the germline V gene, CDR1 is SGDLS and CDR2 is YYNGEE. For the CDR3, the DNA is TGTGCCAGCAGCGTACATGGCAGGGGCGTACAAGAGACCCAGTACTTC. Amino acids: CASSVHGRGVQETQYF.

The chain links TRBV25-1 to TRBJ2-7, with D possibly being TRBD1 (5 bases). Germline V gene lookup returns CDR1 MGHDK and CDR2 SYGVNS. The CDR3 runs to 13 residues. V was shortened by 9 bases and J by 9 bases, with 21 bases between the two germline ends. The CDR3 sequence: CARQGKTKLGQYF. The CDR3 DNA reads TGTGCCAGGCAGGGAAAGACCAAACTCGGGCAGTACTTC.

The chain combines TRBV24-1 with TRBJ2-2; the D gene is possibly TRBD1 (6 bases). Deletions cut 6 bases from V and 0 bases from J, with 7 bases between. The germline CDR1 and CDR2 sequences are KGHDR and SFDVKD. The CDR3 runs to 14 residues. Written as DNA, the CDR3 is TGTGCCACCAGTCCAGGGGCGAACACCGGGGAGCTGTTTTTT. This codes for CATSPGANTGELFF.

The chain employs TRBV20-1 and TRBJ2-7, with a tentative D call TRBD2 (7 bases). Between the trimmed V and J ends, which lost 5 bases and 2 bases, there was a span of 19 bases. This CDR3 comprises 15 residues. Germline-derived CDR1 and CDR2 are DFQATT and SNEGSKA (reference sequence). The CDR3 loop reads CSARQVRGGPYEQYF. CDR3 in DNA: TGCAGTGCTCGACAAGTTAGGGGGGGGCCCTACGAGCAGTACTTC.

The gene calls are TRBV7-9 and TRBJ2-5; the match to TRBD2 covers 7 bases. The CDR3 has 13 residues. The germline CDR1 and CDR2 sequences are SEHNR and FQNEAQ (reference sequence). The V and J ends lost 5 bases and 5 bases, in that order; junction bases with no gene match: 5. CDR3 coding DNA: TGTGCCAGCAGCCCAGAGGGAGGGGAGACCCAGTACTTC. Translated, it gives CASSPEGGETQYF.

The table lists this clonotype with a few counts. The CDR3 DNA reads as TGTGCCAGCAGTTACGGTGGCACTGAAGCTTTCTTT. Its translation: CASSYGGTEAFF. The rearrangement uses TRBV6-6 and TRBJ1-1; D gene ambiguous. The CDR3 sequence is 12 residues long. V was cut by 2 bases and J by 4 bases, with 5 bases left in between. Germline assignment: CDR1 MNHNY and CDR2 SVGAGI (reference sequence).

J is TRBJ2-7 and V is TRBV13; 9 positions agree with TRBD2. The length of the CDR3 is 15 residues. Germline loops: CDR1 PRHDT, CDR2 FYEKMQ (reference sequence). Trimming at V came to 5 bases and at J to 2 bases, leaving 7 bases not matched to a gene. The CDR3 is CASSPGLAGAYEQYF. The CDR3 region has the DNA TGTGCCAGCAGCCCAGGTTTAGCGGGGGCCTACGAGCAGTACTTC.

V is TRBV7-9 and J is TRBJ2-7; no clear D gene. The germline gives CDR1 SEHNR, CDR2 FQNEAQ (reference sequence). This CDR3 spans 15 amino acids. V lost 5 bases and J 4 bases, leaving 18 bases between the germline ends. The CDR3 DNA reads TGTGCCAGCAGCGTATCATCCCCCGAATTATACGAGCAGTACTTC. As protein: CASSVSSPELYEQYF. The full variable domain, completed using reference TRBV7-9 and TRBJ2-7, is DTGVSQNPRHKITKRGQNVTFRCDPISEHNRLYWYRQTLGQGPEFLTYFQNEAQLEKSRLLSDRFSAERPKGSFSTLEIQRTEQGDSAMYLCASSVSSPELYEQYFGPGTRLTVT.

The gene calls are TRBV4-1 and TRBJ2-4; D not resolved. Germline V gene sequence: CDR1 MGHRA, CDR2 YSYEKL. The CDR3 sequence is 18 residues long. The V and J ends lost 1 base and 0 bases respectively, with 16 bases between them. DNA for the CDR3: TGCGCCAGCAGCCAAGGGCAGGCCATGGGGATAGCCAAAAACATTCAGTACTTC. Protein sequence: CASSQGQAMGIAKNIQYF.

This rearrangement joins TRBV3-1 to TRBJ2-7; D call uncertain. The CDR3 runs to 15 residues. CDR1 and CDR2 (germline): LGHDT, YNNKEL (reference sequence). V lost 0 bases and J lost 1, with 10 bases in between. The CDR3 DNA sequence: TGTGCCAGCAGCCAAGATGCTCTGGGGTCCTACGAGCAGTACTTC. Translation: CASSQDALGSYEQYF.

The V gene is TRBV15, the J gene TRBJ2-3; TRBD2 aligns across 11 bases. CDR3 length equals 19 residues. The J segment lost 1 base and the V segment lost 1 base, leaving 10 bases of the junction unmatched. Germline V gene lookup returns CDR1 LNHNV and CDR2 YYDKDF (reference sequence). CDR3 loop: CATSRVLEIAGGGTDTQYF. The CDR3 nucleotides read TGTGCCACCAGCAGAGTACTTGAGATAGCGGGAGGGGGCACAGATACGCAGTATTTT.

This CDR3 reads CASSTGLAGGEQFF. For the CDR3, the DNA is TGTGCCAGCAGCACGGGACTAGCGGGAGGAGAGCAGTTCTTC. The V call is TRBV5-4, the J call TRBJ2-1; TRBD2 aligns across 15 bases. This CDR3 has 14 residues. V was pared by 4 bases and J by 10 bases, with 3 bases of the junction left unmatched. CDR1 is SGHNT, CDR2 YYREEE, per germline (reference sequence).